A selection of T cell receptor beta chains follows, all from one sample in a study of shared clonotypes between healthy human individuals. TCRdb's table, derived via immunoSEQ multiplex PCR, lists solely in-frame clones and lacks some. The sample lists 1 million to 1.3 million clones; around 78% were seen once. The sample taken for sequencing was memory CD4+ T cells from PBMCs. These receptor sequences come from a man between 18 and 29 years old in good health. Some clones in this sample may be carry-over from other donors' samples. Each CDR3 is given with its conserved first and last residue. D genes are given only for firm matches. Not every row has a clone size; where given, it reads once, few, many or a size class.

size: NA
J: TRBJ1-5
V: TRBV2
D: NA
DNA: TGTGCCAGCAAAACAGGGTTACAGCCCCAGCATTTT
CDR3: CASKTGLQPQHF

size: NA
J: TRBJ1-2
V: TRBV5-1
D: NA
DNA: TGCGCCAGCAGCTCCTCCTACCCCTATGGCTACACCTTC
CDR3: CASSSSYPYGYTF

size: NA
J: TRBJ1-5
V: TRBV7-9
D: NA
DNA: TGTGCCAGCAGCTTGGGGGACACTTATCAGCCCCAGCATTTT
CDR3: CASSLGDTYQPQHF

size: NA
J: TRBJ2-1
V: TRBV28
D: TRBD2
DNA: TGTGCCAGCCTAGGACTAGCGGGAGGGCCCTATGAGCAGTTCTTC
CDR3: CASLGLAGGPYEQFF

size: NA
J: TRBJ2-1
V: TRBV28
D: NA
DNA: TGTGCCAGCAGTCTTAGCGGCTACGACCGGGGCTACAATGAGCAGTTCTTC
CDR3: CASSLSGYDRGYNEQFF

size: NA
J: TRBJ1-3
V: TRBV5-1
D: NA
DNA: TGCGCCAGCAGCGCATCAGGGTCCCTTGGAAACACCATATATTTT
CDR3: CASSASGSLGNTIYF

size: NA
J: TRBJ2-1
V: TRBV7-9
D: TRBD2
DNA: TGTGCCAGCAGCTTTCAGGGGGCTAGCGGGAGCCATGAGCAGTTCTTC
CDR3: CASSFQGASGSHEQFF

size: few
J: TRBJ2-2
V: TRBV9
D: NA
DNA: TGTGCCAGCGGCGATGCGGTGAACACCGGGGAGCTGTTTTTT
CDR3: CASGDAVNTGELFF

size: NA
J: TRBJ2-2
V: TRBV7-2
D: TRBD2
DNA: TGTGCCAGCAGCCGTAAGGGGACTAGTGGCGCCGGGGAGCTGTTTTTT
CDR3: CASSRKGTSGAGELFF

size: NA
J: TRBJ1-3
V: TRBV4-1
D: NA
DNA: TGCGCCAGCAGCCAAGTGGGGTCTGGAAACACCATATATTTT
CDR3: CASSQVGSGNTIYF

size: NA
J: TRBJ1-1
V: TRBV5-6
D: TRBD1
DNA: TGTGCCAGCAGCATACGACAGGGAGTCATGAACACTGAAGCTTTCTTT
CDR3: CASSIRQGVMNTEAFF

size: NA
J: TRBJ2-3
V: TRBV27
D: NA
DNA: TGTGCCAGCAGTTTATCGGACGGATCCACAGATACGCAGTATTTT
CDR3: CASSLSDGSTDTQYF

size: NA
J: TRBJ2-5
V: TRBV6-6
D: NA
DNA: TGTGCCAGCAGCCCAACGACAGTCCGTGAGACCCAGTACTTC
CDR3: CASSPTTVRETQYF

size: few
J: TRBJ2-7
V: TRBV7-9
D: TRBD2
DNA: TGTGCCAGCAGCCCTAAAGGACTAGCGGGTAATCCCTACGAGCAGTACTTC
CDR3: CASSPKGLAGNPYEQYF

size: NA
J: TRBJ2-7
V: TRBV6-1
D: TRBD2
DNA: TGTGCCAGCAGTGCCCGGGGAGCGGGGGCCTACGAGCAGTACTTC
CDR3: CASSARGAGAYEQYF

size: once
J: TRBJ1-2
V: TRBV7-9
D: NA
DNA: TGTGCCAGCAGCTTAAAAACCGGCGGGGGCTACACCTTC
CDR3: CASSLKTGGGYTF

size: NA
J: TRBJ1-5
V: TRBV12-2
D: NA
DNA: TGTGCAAGTCGCTCCCATCAGCCCCAGCATTTT
CDR3: CASRSHQPQHF

size: once
J: TRBJ2-5
V: TRBV5-1
D: NA
DNA: TGCGCCAGCAGCCGCGGCACGTTTGAGGTAGAGACCCAGTACTTC
CDR3: CASSRGTFEVETQYF

size: NA
J: TRBJ1-2
V: TRBV5-1
D: TRBD1
DNA: TGCGCCAGCAGCTTAACAGGGGGAACTAACTATGGCTACACCTTC
CDR3: CASSLTGGTNYGYTF

size: NA
J: TRBJ1-3
V: TRBV28
D: NA
DNA: TGTGCCAGCAGTTTAGGGCAGGGAGGCACCATATATTTT
CDR3: CASSLGQGGTIYF

size: once
J: TRBJ1-2
V: TRBV5-4
D: NA
DNA: TGTGCCAGCAGCTTGGGCCCAGGGTTTTCTGTTTATGGCTACACCTTC
CDR3: CASSLGPGFSVYGYTF

size: many
J: TRBJ2-5
V: TRBV7-8
D: TRBD2
DNA: TGTGCCAGCAGCCAGGGACTAGCGATGGAGACCCAGTACTTC
CDR3: CASSQGLAMETQYF

size: few
J: TRBJ2-5
V: TRBV5-1
D: TRBD2
DNA: TGCGCCAGCAGCTTCTCCGGGACTACCCAAGAGACCCAGTACTTC
CDR3: CASSFSGTTQETQYF

size: NA
J: TRBJ2-1
V: TRBV18
D: TRBD2
DNA: TGTGCCAGCTCACAAGCCCCCCTAGCGGGACTACATCCTCGCTCCTACAATGAGCAGTTCTTC
CDR3: CASSQAPLAGLHPRSYNEQFF

size: NA
J: TRBJ1-5
V: TRBV15
D: NA
DNA: TGTGCCACCAGCAGAGGGGGAAGCAATCAGCCCCAGCATTTT
CDR3: CATSRGGSNQPQHF

size: NA
J: TRBJ1-5
V: TRBV2
D: NA
DNA: TGTGCCAGCAGTGATGATACGCCCCAGCATTTT
CDR3: CASSDDTPQHF

size: few
J: TRBJ1-2
V: TRBV29-1
D: NA
DNA: TGCAGCGTTGAACACAACTATGGCTACACCTTC
CDR3: CSVEHNYGYTF

size: few
J: TRBJ1-2
V: TRBV30
D: NA
DNA: TGTGCCTGGAGTGTACTGGGTTATGGCTACACCTTC
CDR3: CAWSVLGYGYTF

size: NA
J: TRBJ1-1
V: TRBV7-3
D: NA
DNA: TGTGCCAGCAGCTCGGGACCGATTAACACTGAAGCTTTCTTT
CDR3: CASSSGPINTEAFF

size: once
J: TRBJ2-1
V: TRBV9
D: NA
DNA: TGTGCCAGCAGCGTAGAAGGACAGACTTACAATGAGCAGTTCTTC
CDR3: CASSVEGQTYNEQFF

size: NA
J: TRBJ2-2
V: TRBV19
D: NA
DNA: TGTGCCGTTCACTCGAACGGGGAGCTGTTTTTT
CDR3: CAVHSNGELFF

size: once
J: TRBJ1-4
V: TRBV2
D: NA
DNA: TGTGCCAGCGTTCCAACAAGGACTAATGAAAAACTGTTTTTT
CDR3: CASVPTRTNEKLFF